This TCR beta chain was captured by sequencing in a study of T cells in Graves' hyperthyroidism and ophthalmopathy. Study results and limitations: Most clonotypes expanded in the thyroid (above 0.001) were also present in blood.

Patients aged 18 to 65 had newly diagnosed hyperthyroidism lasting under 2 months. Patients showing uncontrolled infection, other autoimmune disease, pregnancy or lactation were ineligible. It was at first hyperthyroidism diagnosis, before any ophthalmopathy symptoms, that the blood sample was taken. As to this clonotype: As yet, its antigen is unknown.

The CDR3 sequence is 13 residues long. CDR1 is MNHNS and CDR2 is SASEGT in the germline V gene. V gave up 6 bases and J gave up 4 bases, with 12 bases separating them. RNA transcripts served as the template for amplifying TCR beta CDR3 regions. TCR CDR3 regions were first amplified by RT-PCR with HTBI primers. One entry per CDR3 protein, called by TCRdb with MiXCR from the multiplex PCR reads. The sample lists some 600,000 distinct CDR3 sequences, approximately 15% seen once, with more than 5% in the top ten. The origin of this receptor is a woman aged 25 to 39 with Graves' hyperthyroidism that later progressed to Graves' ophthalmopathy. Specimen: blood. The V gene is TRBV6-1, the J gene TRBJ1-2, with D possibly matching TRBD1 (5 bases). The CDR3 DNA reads TGTGCCAGCAGCCAAGGGGCCGCCTATGGCTACACCTTC. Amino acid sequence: CASSQGAAYGYTF.